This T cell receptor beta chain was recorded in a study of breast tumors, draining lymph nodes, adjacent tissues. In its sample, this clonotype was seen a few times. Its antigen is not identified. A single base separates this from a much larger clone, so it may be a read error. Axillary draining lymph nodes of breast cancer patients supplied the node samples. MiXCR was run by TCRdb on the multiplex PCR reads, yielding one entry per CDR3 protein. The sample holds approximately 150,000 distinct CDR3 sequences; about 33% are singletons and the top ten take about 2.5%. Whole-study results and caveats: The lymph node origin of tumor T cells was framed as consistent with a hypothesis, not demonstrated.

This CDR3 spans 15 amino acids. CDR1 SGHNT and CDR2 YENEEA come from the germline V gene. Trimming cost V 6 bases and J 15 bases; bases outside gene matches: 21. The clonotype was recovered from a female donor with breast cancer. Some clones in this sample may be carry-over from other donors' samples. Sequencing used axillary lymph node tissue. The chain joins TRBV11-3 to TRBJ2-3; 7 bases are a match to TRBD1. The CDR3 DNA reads TGTGCCAGCAGACCCACTGGAGGAACCCGGGACAGTGGATATTTT. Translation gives CASRPTGGTRDSGYF.